These T cell receptor beta chains were read from a single sample in a study of T cell responses to AZD1222 COVID-19 vaccine. The assay was immunoSEQ multiplex PCR, and TCRdb's table has in-frame clones only and misses some. The sample yields some 140,000 clones, roughly 90% seen once. This material consisted of peripheral blood, taken on day 0 of AZD1222 vaccination. All receptors derive from an adult in good health. The CDR3 runs from the conserved cysteine through the conserved F or W. Each record gives: J gene, V gene, clone size, D gene, CDR3 DNA, CDR3 protein. The D gene is left open where the match is weak. Rows give clone size only sometimes, using once, few, many, or a class for an expanded clone.

J: TRBJ1-1; V: TRBV11-2; size: .; D: .; DNA: TGTGCCAGCAGCCCTCGACAGAACACGAACACTGAAGCTTTCTTT; CDR3: CASSPRQNTNTEAFF
J: TRBJ1-1; V: TRBV5-1; size: few; D: .; DNA: TGCGCCAGCAGCTGGACCAAACAGGGAGAAGCTTTCTTT; CDR3: CASSWTKQGEAFF
J: TRBJ2-5; V: TRBV4-2; size: .; D: .; DNA: TGTGCCAGCAGCCCCCACCGCAGGGATGTGGAGACCCAGTACTTC; CDR3: CASSPHRRDVETQYF
J: TRBJ2-2; V: TRBV2; size: .; D: .; DNA: TGTGCCAGCAGCTCGGGACTCACCGGGGAGCTGTTTTTT; CDR3: CASSSGLTGELFF
J: TRBJ1-1; V: TRBV21-1; size: once; D: .; DNA: TGTGCCAGCAGCAAACAGAATAGTCGAACTGAAGCTTTCTTT; CDR3: CASSKQNSRTEAFF
J: TRBJ2-6; V: TRBV3-1/TRBV3-2; size: once; D: TRBD2; DNA: TGTGCCAGCAGCCACAGCGGGGGAGGGGCCAACGTCCTGACTTTC; CDR3: CASSHSGGGANVLTF
J: TRBJ1-1; V: TRBV28; size: .; D: .; DNA: TGTGCCAGCAGTTTAACAAGGACTGAAGCTTTCTTT; CDR3: CASSLTRTEAFF
J: TRBJ1-2; V: TRBV28; size: .; D: TRBD1; DNA: TGTGCCAGCAGTTCCGACAGGGGGCGAGGCTACACCTTC; CDR3: CASSSDRGRGYTF
J: TRBJ1-1; V: TRBV4-3; size: once; D: .; DNA: TGCGCCAGCAGCCATGTTGACAGTTACACTGAAGCTTTCTTT; CDR3: CASSHVDSYTEAFF
J: TRBJ2-1; V: TRBV29-1; size: .; D: TRBD2; DNA: TGCAGCGCGGGACTAGCGGGGGTCAGTGAGCAGTTCTTC; CDR3: CSAGLAGVSEQFF
J: TRBJ1-2; V: TRBV6-5; size: .; D: .; DNA: TGTGCCAGCAGTTACTCCGAATCCAGGGTTCAGTACGGCTACACCTTC; CDR3: CASSYSESRVQYGYTF
J: TRBJ1-1; V: TRBV6-6; size: .; D: TRBD1; DNA: TGTGCCAGCAGTTACTCGAGTCGGGACAGGGCTTTCTTT; CDR3: CASSYSSRDRAFF
J: TRBJ1-5; V: TRBV28; size: once; D: TRBD1; DNA: TGTGCCAGCAGTACCAGGACAGGCTCTGGGCAGCCCCAGCATTTT; CDR3: CASSTRTGSGQPQHF